The clone carrying this TCR beta chain was counted many times. Its antigen is unknown. The data were taken from a study of neurological immune-mediated disorders. The study's findings and limits: Multiple sclerosis, the disease with the least TCR clonal expansion, fell below healthy controls, whereas HTLV-1-associated myelopathy showed the most.

CDR1 is DFQATT and CDR2 is SNEGSKA in the germline V gene (reference sequence). CDR3 length: 12 amino acids. The trim removed 6 bases at V and 2 bases at J, leaving 2 bases unmatched. Synthesis of cDNA was carried out by template-switch 5'RACE. The reaction used 10-nucleotide random UMIs. Every sequencing run gave over 200 million TCR-beta sequences, taken from 15-18 subjects. TCRdb analysed the 5' RACE reads with MiXCR anew, one entry per CDR3 protein. Among around 33,000 distinct CDR3 sequences listed, approximately 22% were seen once. CD4+ or CD8+ T cells, around 940,000 per library, were used for sorted libraries.

The chain recombines TRBV20-1 with TRBJ2-3; TRBD2 matches 7 bases. The source is a man aged 45-60 years with HTLV-1-associated myelopathy (HAM/TSP). Sequenced input: CD4+ T cells from blood. The CDR3 loop reads CSAERDTDTQYF. The CDR3 nucleotides are TGCAGTGCCGAGCGGGACACAGATACGCAGTATTTT.